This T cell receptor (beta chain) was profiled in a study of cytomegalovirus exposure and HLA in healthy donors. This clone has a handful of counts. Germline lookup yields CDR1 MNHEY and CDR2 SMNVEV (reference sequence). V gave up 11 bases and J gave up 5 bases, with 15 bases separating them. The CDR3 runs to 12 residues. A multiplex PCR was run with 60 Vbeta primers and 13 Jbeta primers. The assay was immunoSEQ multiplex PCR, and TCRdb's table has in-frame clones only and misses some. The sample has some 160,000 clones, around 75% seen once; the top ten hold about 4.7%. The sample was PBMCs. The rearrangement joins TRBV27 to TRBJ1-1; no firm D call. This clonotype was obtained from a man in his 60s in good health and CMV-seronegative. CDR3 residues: CAARGRGTEAFF. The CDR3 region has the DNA TGTGCCGCCAGAGGGCGCGGGACTGAAGCTTTCTTT.